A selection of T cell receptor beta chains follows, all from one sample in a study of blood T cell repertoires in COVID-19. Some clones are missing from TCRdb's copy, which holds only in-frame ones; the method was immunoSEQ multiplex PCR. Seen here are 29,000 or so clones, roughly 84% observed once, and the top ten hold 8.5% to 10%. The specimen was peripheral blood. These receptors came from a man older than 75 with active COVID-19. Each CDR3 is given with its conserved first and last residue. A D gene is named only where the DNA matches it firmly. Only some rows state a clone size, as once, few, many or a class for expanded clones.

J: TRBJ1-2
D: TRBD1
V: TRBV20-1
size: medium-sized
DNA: TGCAGTGCTGGGGACAGGGAAGGCTACACCTTC
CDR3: CSAGDREGYTF

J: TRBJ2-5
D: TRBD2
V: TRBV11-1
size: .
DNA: TGTGCCAGCAGCTTCAGCGGGGGGTTGGAGACCCAGTACTTC
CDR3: CASSFSGGLETQYF

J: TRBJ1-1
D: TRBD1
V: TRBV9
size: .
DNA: TGTGCCAGCAGCGTAACAGGGGACCCCGAGCTGAACACTGAAGCTTTCTTT
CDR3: CASSVTGDPELNTEAFF

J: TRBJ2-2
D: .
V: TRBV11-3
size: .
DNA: TGTGCCAGCAGCTTCAGGAACACCGGGGAGCTGTTTTTT
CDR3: CASSFRNTGELFF

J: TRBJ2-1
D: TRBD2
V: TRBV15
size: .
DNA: TGTGCCACCAGCAGAGCAGGGACTAGCGGGGGGGCGAAGAATGAGCAGTTCTTC
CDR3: CATSRAGTSGGAKNEQFF

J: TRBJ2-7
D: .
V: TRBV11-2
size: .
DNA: TGTGCCAGCAGCTTTGGACAGCGCTTTGGGCAGCAGTACTTC
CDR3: CASSFGQRFGQQYF

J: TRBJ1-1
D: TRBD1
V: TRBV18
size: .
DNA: TGTGCCAGCTCCCCGGGACAGGTGAACACTGAAGCTTTCTTT
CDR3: CASSPGQVNTEAFF

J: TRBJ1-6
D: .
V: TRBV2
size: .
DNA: TGTGCCAGCAGTGAATACAGCTCTAATTCACCCCTCCACTTT
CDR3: CASSEYSSNSPLHF

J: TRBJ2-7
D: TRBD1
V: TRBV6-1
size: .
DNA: TGTGCCAGCAGTGAAGGACAGGGTCAGTACTTC
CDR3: CASSEGQGQYF

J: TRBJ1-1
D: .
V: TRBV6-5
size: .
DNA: TGTGCCAGCGGCCGGGCTTCGGGGGGGAACACTGAAGCTTTCTTT
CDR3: CASGRASGGNTEAFF

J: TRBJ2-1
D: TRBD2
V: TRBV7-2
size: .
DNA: TGTGCCAGCAGCTTAGGCGGGGGAGACTACAATGAGCAGTTCTTC
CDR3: CASSLGGGDYNEQFF

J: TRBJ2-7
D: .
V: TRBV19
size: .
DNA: TGTGCCAGTAGTATATACGACAGTGGGGACTACGAGCAGTACTTC
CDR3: CASSIYDSGDYEQYF

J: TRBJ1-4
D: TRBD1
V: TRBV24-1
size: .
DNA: TGTGCCACCTCAGGGACAGGGAATGAAAAACTGTTTTTT
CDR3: CATSGTGNEKLFF

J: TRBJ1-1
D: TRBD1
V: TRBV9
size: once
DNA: TGTGCCAGCAGCACTCGGGACAGGGGGAGAGATACTGAAGCTTTCTTT
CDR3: CASSTRDRGRDTEAFF

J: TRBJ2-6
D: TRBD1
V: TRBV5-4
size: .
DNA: TGTGCCAGCAGCCGACAGGGTTGGAGCTCTGGGGCCAACGTCCTGACTTTC
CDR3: CASSRQGWSSGANVLTF